The sequence of this T cell receptor (beta chain) was determined in a study of shared clonotypes between healthy human individuals (dated by TCRdb to the early 2020s). Study-wide context: A couple of women and a few men aged 18 to 49 years were included in the cohort. For each donor, three plates each were used for CD4 naive and CD4 memory, two plates were used for CD8 naive, and one plate was used for CD8 memory. To estimate repertoire size and how much clonotype sharing occurs between individuals, the study deeply sequenced the blood TCR repertoires of about five healthy adults. Different laboratories and diverse techniques were used to prepare libraries and sequence TCR repertoires, to increase sequencing depth and limit assay-specific biases. Each donor's leukapheresis produced roughly between about 0.9 and 9.5 billion PBMCs.

A note on this clone: Its antigen remains undetermined. Base qualities are not provided; no much larger clone lies one nucleotide away.

Using the deep immunoSEQ assay, multiplex PCR amplified TCR CDR3 regions from genomic DNA. For each cell subset, the extracted genomic DNA was distributed evenly across all wells of several immunoSEQ 96-well plates, and each plate served as one replicate. For sorted subsets, around 0.2 ug genomic DNA, equal to some 30,000 T cell genomes, was loaded into each replicate PCR. The purified libraries were quantified using a Qubit 3.0 fluorometer, sized with a Bioanalyzer 2100, and then quantified again using the KAPA Library Quantification kit. Each immunoSEQ 96-well plate was sequenced on its own single-read 150-cycle Illumina NextSeq 550 flow cell. The study's own analysis went as follows. Because the immunoSEQ output included only junctional sequences and no quality scores, the filtering could not be the same as the filtering used for full-length reads. Sequences were annotated with PyIR, a Python wrapper for IgBLAST v1.9, using IMGT germline references to assign V/J genes and CDR3. Any read was removed if the V/J assignment was weak (E-value above 1e-6), the CDR3 was missing, or the read contained stop codons, out-of-frame junctions, or ambiguous translated residues. V3J clonotypes were defined as sequences sharing an identical inferred V gene, J gene, and CDR3 amino acid sequence. Percentage overlap between repertoires was calculated by dividing the number of shared unique clonotypes by the size of the smaller repertoire. RTK rarefaction, the Chao1 estimator, and Recon v2.1 estimates of unobserved clonotypes were used to assess repertoire richness. Generation probabilities for all TCRbeta clonotypes obtained by the gDNA method from several donors were computed using OLGA. The immuneACCESS repertoire file appears here via TCRdb, limited to in-frame rearrangements. These files lack a portion of the clones; in checked studies, under half of the deficit traces to unresolved V genes, and the cause of the others is not known. V and J calls and clone size are those listed in that table; D and trimming were worked out from the DNA. Counted in this sample were about 640,000 clones; approximately 75% of them appeared once. Roughly 1.8% of the sample lies in the top ten.

General findings and caveats noted by the study authors: Because the study included only a small number of donors, the genetic and exposure-history diversity represented was limited. Rarefaction of sorted-subset datasets indicated incomplete sequencing despite the large sequencing depth. Compared with non-shared clonotypes, clonotypes shared by all four sorted-subset donors had higher generation probabilities. Sharing across a few donors was observed for roughly 5.4% of naive CD4, 3.5% of naive CD8, around 2.5% of memory CD4, and over 0.3% of memory CD8 clonotypes. Estimated clonotype richness was generally larger for naive than for memory subsets. Pairwise subsampling led to the expectation that sequencing depth would affect the degree of clonotype sharing among donors. Sampling was limited to blood, and TCR repertoires in tissue likely differ from TCR repertoires in blood.

Donors were healthy HIV-negative adults with no recently reported acute infections or vaccinations. All donors were Caucasian adults living in Nashville, Tennessee, USA. CD4+ T cells were enriched through magnetic negative selection, after which naive cells were positively selected on CD45RA and the remaining negative fraction served as the memory subset. After blood collection by leukapheresis, PBMCs were isolated using Ficoll-Histopaque density gradient centrifugation and then cryopreserved in the vapor phase of liquid nitrogen. Purity and quantity of every magnetically sorted T cell population were checked by analytical flow cytometry. Each sorted fraction had its genomic DNA isolated and then quantified by UV absorbance on a Nanodrop 2000c. The sequence came from a woman in her twenties or thirties in good health. Specimen: memory CD4+ T cells sorted from blood. Interpreted using the paper, the cell subset or site label stands for: CD45RA-negative fraction.

The sequenced DNA is TGTGCCAGCAGTTCCAAAAACATTCAGTACTTC. Its coded protein is CASSSKNIQYF. The receptor chain draws on TRBV28 and TRBJ2-4; no D gene is confidently identified. The germline ends are 0 bases apart after V is trimmed by 4 bases and J by 2 bases. From cysteine to phenylalanine, the CDR3 is 11 amino acids long. Only the CDR3 portion is preserved as DNA: 33 bases, with reading frame beginning at the first base. CDR1 MDHEN and CDR2 SYDVKM were looked up in the germline V gene.